This T cell receptor (beta chain) is drawn from a study of cytomegalovirus exposure and HLA in healthy donors. Whole-study context: Some 85 million unique TCRs from HLA-typed donors were held in an early data release. Overall study findings and caveats: The CMV antigen specificity of a few CMV-associated chains was confirmed through in vitro analysis. Indistinguishable V segments such as TRBV6-2 and TRBV6-3 were excluded.

V shed 0 bases, J shed 15 bases, and the junction held 4 bases outside the gene matches. This CDR3 is 12 amino acids long. The germline V gene encodes CDR1 WNHNN and CDR2 SYGVQD (reference sequence). The table lists this clone with a few counts. The antigen remains undetermined. Use of 60 Vbeta and 13 Jbeta primers characterized the PCR. The table came from immunoSEQ multiplex PCR; TCRdb's copy has only in-frame clones and leaves some out. The sample has tens of thousands of clones, roughly 80% seen once. In nominal health when sampled, donors likely had unrecorded immune exposures nonetheless. The receptor's source is a girl aged 2 to 10 in good health and CMV-seropositive. The V call is TRBV10-1, the J call TRBJ2-1, with 8 bases that match TRBD2. The sequenced sample was PBMCs. The CDR3 DNA reads as TGCGCCAGCAGTGAGTCTGGGACTAGTCCGTTCTTC. This gives the protein CASSESGTSPFF.